The 32 T cell receptor beta chains in this list originate from one sample, sequenced in a study of early T cells in non-severe SARS-CoV-2 infection. From the 5' RACE reads, TCRdb called clonotypes with MiXCR, one entry per CDR3 protein. The sample has fewer than 50,000 distinct CDR3 sequences, roughly 7.3% seen once. Sequences were obtained from whole blood. Receptor source: an adult who was a healthcare worker with PCR-confirmed SARS-CoV-2 infection or an uninfected control (not recorded which).

The chain is built from TRBV7-6 and TRBJ2-7, with D possibly matching TRBD1 (6 bases). CDR3 length equals 17 residues. The ends were cut back, 2 bases at V and 7 bases at J, with 24 bases in the middle. The germline V gene has CDR1 SGHVS and CDR2 FNYEAQ. CDR3 residues: CASSLIPRDKGPWEQYF. Here the CDR3 DNA reads TGTGCCAGCAGCTTAATCCCTCGGGACAAGGGACCTTGGGAGCAGTACTTC.

In this sample, this clonotype turned up a few times. The genes are TRBV7-9 and TRBJ2-7, with D maybe TRBD2 (7 bases). From germline, CDR1 is SEHNR and CDR2 FQNEAQ (reference sequence). There are 14 residues in the CDR3. The V end was cut by 5 bases, the J end by 5 bases, with 16 bases between. DNA of the CDR3: TGTGCCAGCAGCCAAAGCGGGACATCGGACGAGCAGTACTTC. Encoded protein: CASSQSGTSDEQYF.

V is TRBV12-3 or TRBV12-4 and J is TRBJ1-5, with 8 bases fitting TRBD1. The CDR3 totals 15 residues. V lost 3 bases, J lost 4 bases, and 5 bases stayed unmatched. The CDR3 nucleotides read TGTGCCAGCAGTTTCCAGGGGGCAGGGAATCAGCCCCAGCATTTT. Amino acids: CASSFQGAGNQPQHF.

This clonotype is medium-sized by share. The gene calls are TRBV5-1 and TRBJ1-2; D is unclear. The CDR3 runs to 12 residues. Trimming cost V 4 bases and J 5 bases, with 9 bases left between them. Germline V gene lookup returns CDR1 SGHRS and CDR2 YFSETQ. The CDR3 is CASSPVGYGYTF. In DNA, the CDR3 is TGCGCCAGCAGCCCGGTCGGGTATGGCTACACCTTC.

The chain couples TRBV28 to TRBJ2-7; D gene uncertain. CDR3 length equals 13 residues. Trimming removed 6 bases at V and 2 bases at J, with 11 bases between. Germline V CDR1 and CDR2: MDHEN, SYDVKM. The CDR3 sequence: CASSQARTYEQYF. In DNA, the CDR3 is TGTGCCAGCAGCCAGGCTAGAACCTACGAGCAGTACTTC.

V usage is TRBV25-1 and J usage is TRBJ1-2, with TRBD1 as a possible D gene (6 bases). The CDR3 spans 13 residues. Germline V CDR1 and CDR2: MGHDK, SYGVNS. V gave up 4 bases and J gave up 8 bases, with 14 bases separating them. The CDR3 protein is CASSVTGARGYTF. CDR3 DNA sequence: TGTGCCAGCAGTGTTACGGGGGCGCGAGGCTACACCTTC.

The chain recombines TRBV5-1 with TRBJ1-1, with 7 bases lining up with TRBD1. The CDR3 contains 13 residues. J gave up 7 bases and V 5 bases, and 8 bases lay outside the gene matches. The V gene's germline CDR1 is SGHRS and CDR2 YFSETQ. Here the CDR3 DNA reads TGCGCCAGCAGACACGAACAGGGGATTGAAGCTTTCTTT. This encodes CASRHEQGIEAFF.

This clonotype appeared many times. The gene calls are TRBV20-1 and TRBJ2-1; the D gene is possibly TRBD2 (7 bases). CDR3 length: 16 amino acids. Germline V gene sequence: CDR1 DFQATT, CDR2 SNEGSKA (reference sequence). With 0 bases removed from V and 6 bases from J, the gap between germline ends came to 18 bases. The CDR3 protein is CSARDTIWGGLNEQFF. The DNA of the CDR3 is TGCAGTGCTAGAGATACTATCTGGGGGGGCCTCAATGAGCAGTTCTTC.

The chain joins TRBV6-5 to TRBJ1-2, with D perhaps TRBD1 (5 bases). This CDR3 spans 14 amino acids. Germline V lookup: CDR1 MNHEY, CDR2 SVGAGI. The ends were cut back, 6 bases at V and 8 bases at J, with 19 bases in the middle. The CDR3 sequence is CASSTTVAFRGYTF. In DNA, the CDR3 is TGTGCCAGCAGCACGACAGTAGCCTTCAGAGGCTACACCTTC.

The rearrangement uses TRBV7-9 and TRBJ2-5, with 11 bases lining up with TRBD2. Germline lookup yields CDR1 SEHNR and CDR2 FQNEAQ (reference sequence). Trimming removed 2 bases from V and 2 bases from J; junction bases left unmatched: 4. This CDR3 region has 16 residues. The DNA of the CDR3 is TGTGCCAGCAGCTTATGGCTAGCGGGGGGACAAGAGACCCAGTACTTC. Protein product: CASSLWLAGGQETQYF.

This clonotype was observed many times. The gene calls are TRBV20-1 and TRBJ1-1, with D perhaps TRBD1 (5 bases). The CDR3 loop spans 15 amino acids. The V end lost 6 bases, the J end lost 0 bases, and 17 bases lay between the germline ends. Germline CDR1 is DFQATT and CDR2 is SNEGSKA (reference sequence). The CDR3 nucleotides read TGCAGTGCCCAGCGTCGGGACTCCATGAACACTGAAGCTTTCTTT. Its protein is CSAQRRDSMNTEAFF.

This clonotype showed up just a few times. The rearrangement links TRBV20-1 to TRBJ2-3, with TRBD2 matching 14 bases. Germline V CDR1 and CDR2: DFQATT, SNEGSKA (reference sequence). The CDR3 length is 14 residues. With 4 bases clipped from V and 5 bases from J, the junction kept 2 bases outside the gene matches. The CDR3 bases are TGCAGTGCTACTGGGACTAGCGGGGGAGATACGCAGTATTTT. This codes for CSATGTSGGDTQYF.

In this sample, this clonotype turned up many times. This sequence joins TRBV6-5 and TRBJ1-2; TRBD1 might be the D (6 bases). Germline V gives CDR1 MNHEY, CDR2 SVGAGI. This CDR3 has 16 amino acids. V was clipped by 3 bases and J by 7 bases, with 21 bases between them. CDR3 residues: CASSYLPRTDLFGYTF. DNA for the CDR3: TGTGCCAGCAGTTATCTCCCGCGGACAGACCTTTTTGGCTACACCTTC.

At least ten counts were recorded for this clonotype. The CDR3 sequence is CASSPQGVRNTEAFF. CDR3 in DNA: TGTGCCAGCAGCCCTCAGGGGGTCAGGAACACTGAAGCTTTCTTT. The chain combines TRBV14 with TRBJ1-1, with 7 bases that match TRBD1. The CDR3 has 15 amino acids. Germline V CDR1 and CDR2: SGHDN, FVKESK. J gave up 1 base and V 4 bases, and 6 bases lay outside the gene matches. Full variable domain (missing parts from reference TRBV14 and TRBJ1-1): EAGVTQFPSHSVIEKGQTVTLRCDPISGHDNLYWYRRVMGKEIKFLLHFVKESKQDESGMPNNRFLAERTGGTYSTLKVQPAELEDSGVYFCASSPQGVRNTEAFFGQGTRLTVV.

This clonotype has more than one count but fewer than ten. This chain joins TRBV12-3 or TRBV12-4 and TRBJ2-7; 8 bases match TRBD2. The ends lost 6 bases at V and 3 bases at J; junction bases unmatched: 7. The CDR3 sequence is 14 residues long. The DNA for the CDR3 is TGTGCCAGCAGCCCGGGGGGGGGGCGCTACGAGCAGTACTTC. Translating it yields CASSPGGGRYEQYF.

The chain recombines TRBV6-2 or TRBV6-3 with TRBJ1-5, with no clear D. V was pared by 5 bases and J by 1 base, with 9 bases between. The germline gives CDR1 MNHEY, CDR2 SVGEGT. CDR3 length: 14 amino acids. The CDR3 loop reads CASSVEHSNQPQHF. The CDR3 coding sequence is TGTGCCAGCAGTGTGGAACACAGCAATCAGCCCCAGCATTTT.

This clonotype was detected ten times or more. The gene calls are TRBV7-2 and TRBJ1-2, with no clear D. The ends were cut back, 1 base at V and 4 bases at J, with 10 bases in the middle. The length of the CDR3 is 14 residues. CDR1 and CDR2 (germline): SGHTA, FQGNSA. The CDR3 protein is CASSLGVSLYGYTF. CDR3 in DNA: TGTGCCAGCAGCTTAGGGGTCTCCCTCTATGGCTACACCTTC.

This chain uses TRBV3-1 with TRBJ2-7; D may be TRBD1 (7 bases). Looked up from germline, CDR1 is LGHDT and CDR2 is YNNKEL (reference sequence). CDR3 length equals 14 residues. Trimming took 4 bases from V and 3 from J, leaving 13 bases between them. The CDR3 DNA is TGTGCCAGCAGCCGGCGGGACAGAAACTACGAGCAGTACTTC. It is translated as CASSRRDRNYEQYF.

The chain couples TRBV12-3 or TRBV12-4 to TRBJ1-2; tentative D call: TRBD1 (5 bases). V was clipped by 10 bases and J by 3 bases, with 15 bases between them. The CDR3 extends over 13 amino acids. The CDR3 nucleotides read TGTGCCACCCTACAACAGGCAGACTATGGCTACACCTTC. This encodes CATLQQADYGYTF.

This clonotype has at least ten counts. The chain uses TRBV10-1 and TRBJ1-5; no reliable D call. This CDR3 is built from 16 residues. The ends were cut back, 0 bases at V and 5 bases at J, with 14 bases in the middle. The germline V gene encodes CDR1 WNHNN and CDR2 SYGVQD (reference sequence). The CDR3 bases are TGCGCCAGCAGTGAGTCGGGCCAGGACTACGATCAGCCCCAGCATTTT. Translation: CASSESGQDYDQPQHF.

For the CDR3, the DNA is TGTGCCAGCACCTACCCGACACTTGTAGAGACCCAGTACTTC. Its protein product is CASTYPTLVETQYF. This chain links TRBV7-2 with TRBJ2-5; no clear D gene. Trimming took 7 bases from V and 4 from J, leaving 16 bases between them. Germline loops: CDR1 SGHTA, CDR2 FQGNSA. The CDR3 is 14 residues long.

The chain uses TRBV20-1 and TRBJ2-1; 7 positions match TRBD1. The V segment lost 0 bases and the J segment 4 bases; nucleotides outside the gene matches: 0. This CDR3 region has 13 residues. Per the germline V gene, CDR1 is DFQATT and CDR2 is SNEGSKA (reference sequence). The CDR3 DNA reads as TGCAGTGCTAGAGAGGACAGGTACAATGAGCAGTTCTTC. It translates to CSAREDRYNEQFF.

This clonotype showed up just a few times. The chain employs TRBV28 and TRBJ1-1; D gene uncertain. CDR1 and CDR2 (germline): MDHEN, SYDVKM. V gave up 2 bases and J gave up 9 bases, with 10 bases separating them. This CDR3 has 12 residues. The chain's CDR3 is CASSLARYQAFF. CDR3 nucleotides: TGTGCCAGCAGTTTAGCCCGGTACCAAGCTTTCTTT.

This clonotype was seen a handful of times. The chain has TRBV5-1 and TRBJ2-7, with a weak D call TRBD1 (7 bases). The germline V gene encodes CDR1 SGHRS and CDR2 YFSETQ. The CDR3 extends over 14 amino acids. The ends were cut back, 3 bases at V and 0 bases at J, with 10 bases in the middle. The CDR3 sequence is CASSWRGHSYEQYF. The CDR3 bases are TGCGCCAGCAGCTGGAGGGGGCACTCCTACGAGCAGTACTTC.

This clonotype was seen only a few times. This chain connects TRBV7-9 to TRBJ1-5; D is undetermined. Germline CDR1 reads SEHNR; CDR2 reads FQNEAQ (reference sequence). This CDR3 has 16 residues. With 1 base removed from V and 3 bases from J, the gap between germline ends came to 13 bases. This chain's CDR3 is CASSLGGGEFNQPQHF. The CDR3 coding sequence is TGTGCCAGCAGCTTAGGAGGAGGCGAATTCAATCAGCCCCAGCATTTT. Looking up the rest from reference TRBV7-9 and TRBJ1-5 gives the full variable domain: DTGVSQNPRHKITKRGQNVTFRCDPISEHNRLYWYRQTLGQGPEFLTYFQNEAQLEKSRLLSDRFSAERPKGSFSTLEIQRTEQGDSAMYLCASSLGGGEFNQPQHFGDGTRLSIL.

Many counts were recorded for this clonotype. This rearrangement joins TRBV24-1 to TRBJ1-5; D unresolved. The V and J ends lost 5 bases and 3 bases respectively, with 13 bases between them. From germline, CDR1 is KGHDR and CDR2 SFDVKD. This CDR3 contains 15 residues. CDR3 DNA: TGTGCCACCAGTGGGCCGACGGAGCCCAATCAGCCCCAGCATTTT. This translates into CATSGPTEPNQPQHF.

This clonotype appeared many times. The chain uses TRBV28 and TRBJ2-1; 8 nucleotides align to TRBD2. This CDR3 contains 16 residues. With 5 bases clipped from V and 5 bases from J, the junction kept 11 bases outside the gene matches. The germline CDR1 and CDR2 sequences are MDHEN and SYDVKM. CDR3 region: CASSPIGGGRNNEQFF. CDR3 coding DNA: TGTGCCAGCAGTCCCATCGGGGGGGGGCGCAACAATGAGCAGTTCTTC.

To note about this clonotype: A much more abundant neighbour one base away suggests this may be a read error. The genes are TRBV6-4 and TRBJ2-3; TRBD2 aligns across 9 bases. The CDR3 length is 15 residues. The V gene's germline CDR1 is MRHNA and CDR2 SNTAGT. CDR3 nucleotides: TGTGCCAGCAGTGTCTCTAGCGGGGTAACAGATACGCACTATTTT. This gives the protein CASSVSSGVTDTHYF.

This clonotype was counted between two and nine times. J is TRBJ1-5 and V is TRBV2; D is possibly TRBD1 (5 bases). Germline V lookup: CDR1 SNHLY, CDR2 FYNNEI. V was shortened by 5 bases and J by 6 bases, with 26 bases between the two germline ends. This CDR3 comprises 18 residues. The DNA for the CDR3 is TGTGCCAGCAGTAAAACGACGTCGGTGAGGGACTCTTTTCAGCCCCAGCATTTT. The encoded protein is CASSKTTSVRDSFQPQHF. The whole variable domain, remainder taken from reference TRBV2 and TRBJ1-5, is EPEVTQTPSHQVTQMGQEVILRCVPISNHLYFYWYRQILGQKVEFLVSFYNNEISEKSEIFDDQFSVERPDGSNFTLKIRSTKLEDSAMYFCASSKTTSVRDSFQPQHFGDGTRLSIL.

This clonotype was seen a few times. The genes are TRBV28 and TRBJ2-4; 11 bases are shared with TRBD2. V dropped 1 base and J dropped 6; count of bases not matched to a gene: 5. Germline CDR1 and CDR2: MDHEN and SYDVKM. CDR3 length: 16 residues. CDR3 coding DNA: TGTGCCAGCAGTTTATACCTAGCGGGGGGACTAAACATTCAGTACTTC. Its protein product is CASSLYLAGGLNIQYF.

The chain joins TRBV7-9 to TRBJ2-5; D unresolved. Trimming stripped 1 base from V and 2 bases from J, with 8 bases between. This CDR3 comprises 14 residues. Germline V gives CDR1 SEHNR, CDR2 FQNEAQ (reference sequence). CDR3 sequence reads: CASSLVRRQETQYF. The CDR3 DNA reads TGTGCCAGCAGCTTAGTCCGGCGGCAAGAGACCCAGTACTTC.

This clonotype occurred a few times. The chain links TRBV5-4 to TRBJ1-1, with a possible D match to TRBD1 (5 bases). The germline V and J ends were trimmed by 5 bases and 1 base, with 12 bases remaining between them. Germline CDR1 SGHNT, CDR2 YYREEE (reference sequence). The CDR3 contains 14 residues. The CDR3 loop reads CASSKATENTEAFF. CDR3 DNA sequence: TGTGCCAGCAGTAAGGCGACAGAGAACACTGAAGCTTTCTTT.